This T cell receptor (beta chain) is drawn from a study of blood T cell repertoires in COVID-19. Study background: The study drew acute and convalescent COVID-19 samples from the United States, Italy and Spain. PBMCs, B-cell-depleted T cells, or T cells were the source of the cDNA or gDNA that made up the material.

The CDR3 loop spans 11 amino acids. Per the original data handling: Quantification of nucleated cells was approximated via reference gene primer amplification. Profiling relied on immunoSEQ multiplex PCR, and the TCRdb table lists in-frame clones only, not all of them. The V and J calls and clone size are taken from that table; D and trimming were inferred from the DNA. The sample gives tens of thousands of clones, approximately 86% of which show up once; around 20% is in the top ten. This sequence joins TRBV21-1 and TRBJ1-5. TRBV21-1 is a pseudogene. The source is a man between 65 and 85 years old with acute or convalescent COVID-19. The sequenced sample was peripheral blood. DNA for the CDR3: TGTGCCTGTCCGGGTGGGCAGCCCCAGCATTTT. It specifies CACPGGQPQHF.